A selection of T cell receptor beta chains follows, all from one sample in a study of T cell responses to AZD1222 COVID-19 vaccine. Generated by immunoSEQ multiplex PCR, the TCRdb table keeps only in-frame clones and is missing some. The table includes 180,000 or so clones, 92% detected once. The material sequenced was peripheral blood, taken 28 days after the second AZD1222 dose. The receptors originated from an adult who received the AZD1222 COVID-19 vaccine. The CDR3 runs from the conserved cysteine through the conserved F or W. The D gene is left open where the match is weak. Expanded clones get a size class; other rows say once, few or many, or leave the size out.

-,TRBV28,TRBJ1-2,TRBD1,TGTGCCAGCACTTACGGGGACAGGGGAATTGGCTACACCTTC,CASTYGDRGIGYTF
-,TRBV7-8,TRBJ2-3,-,TGTGCCAGCAGCTCCATGGGGGGATATAGCACAGATACGCAGTATTTT,CASSSMGGYSTDTQYF
-,TRBV24-1,TRBJ1-5,-,TGTGCCACCAGTGAACAGACCGATAGCGGGGCCCAGCATTTT,CATSEQTDSGAQHF
few,TRBV10-2,TRBJ2-3,TRBD2,TGCGCCAGCAGTGAGTCGGGGATAGCGGGTAGCACAGATACGCAGTATTTT,CASSESGIAGSTDTQYF
-,TRBV11-2,TRBJ2-3,-,TGTGCCAGCAGCTTAGTGATGTTAGGCGGAGATACGCAGTATTTT,CASSLVMLGGDTQYF
-,TRBV29-1,TRBJ1-4,-,TGCAGCGCCCACAGGATATCTGATGGGGGACCTAATGAAAAACTGTTTTTT,CSAHRISDGGPNEKLFF
-,TRBV19,TRBJ2-1,-,TGTGCCAGTAGTATCCCGGGTCAGGGCGGCAATGAGCAGTTCTTC,CASSIPGQGGNEQFF
-,TRBV3-1/TRBV3-2,TRBJ1-4,-,TGTGCCAGCAGCAGGAGGGGAGGCGAAAAACTGTTTTTT,CASSRRGGEKLFF
-,TRBV7-2,TRBJ2-3,TRBD2,TGTGCCAGCAGCTTAGAAATCCTCGGCGGGGGGGAATCAGATACGCAGTATTTT,CASSLEILGGGESDTQYF
-,TRBV5-1,TRBJ2-7,-,TGCGCCAGCAGCTTGGCCGGGCTAGCGTCGGGCGAGCAGTACTTC,CASSLAGLASGEQYF
-,TRBV10-3,TRBJ2-3,-,TGTGCCATCAGCGAATCTAGCTGGGGGGGCACAGATACGCAGTATTTT,CAISESSWGGTDTQYF
-,TRBV2,TRBJ2-3,-,TGTGCCAGCAGTGAATCGGTGAATACGCAGTATTTT,CASSESVNTQYF
-,TRBV5-1,TRBJ1-5,-,TGCGCCAGCAGCTTGGTGGCGGGAGGCGATCAGCCCCAGCATTTT,CASSLVAGGDQPQHF
-,TRBV27,TRBJ1-5,-,TGTGCCAGCAGTGAGGGGACCCAGCCCCAGCATTTT,CASSEGTQPQHF
-,TRBV3-1/TRBV3-2,TRBJ2-3,-,TGTGCCAGCAGCCAAGAGGTTCCAGGGCTGCCAAATACGCAGTATTTT,CASSQEVPGLPNTQYF
-,TRBV7-9,TRBJ2-6,-,TGTGCCAGCAGCTTAGGACTCTCTGGGGCCAACGTCCTGACTTTC,CASSLGLSGANVLTF
-,TRBV21-1,TRBJ1-1,-,TGTGCCAGCAGCTACAACCGACAGGGGGCGGAGAACACTGAAGCTTTCTTT,CASSYNRQGAENTEAFF
-,TRBV6-4,TRBJ2-3,TRBD1,TGTGCCAGCAGCCTGACAGGGGGCGAGGGAGATACGCAGTATTTT,CASSLTGGEGDTQYF
-,TRBV6-6,TRBJ2-5,-,TGTGCCACCGAGGGGGGGAGAGAGACCCAGTACTTC,CATEGGRETQYF
-,TRBV18,TRBJ1-3,-,TGTGCCAGCTCACCATTGGACACCATATATTTT,CASSPLDTIYF
-,TRBV27,TRBJ2-7,TRBD1,TGTGCCAGCAGTTTATCAAGGGACAGCTCCTACGAGCAGTACTTC,CASSLSRDSSYEQYF
-,TRBV4-2,TRBJ2-3,TRBD2,TGTGCCAGCAGCCAAGTTACTAGCGGTTCAGATACGCAGTATTTT,CASSQVTSGSDTQYF
-,TRBV5-1,TRBJ2-5,-,TGCGCCAGCAGCTTGGTGGACCCGGGACAAGAGACCCAGTACTTC,CASSLVDPGQETQYF
few,TRBV6-4,TRBJ2-2,-,TGTGCCAGCAGTCCTTCCGCGAACACCGGGGAGCTGTTTTTT,CASSPSANTGELFF
-,TRBV28,TRBJ1-4,-,TGTGCCAGCAGTTGGGACAATCAGGACGAAAAACTGTTTTTT,CASSWDNQDEKLFF
-,TRBV19,TRBJ1-6,-,TGTGCCAGTAGTACGGGACGGGATAATTCACCCCTCCACTTT,CASSTGRDNSPLHF
-,TRBV19,TRBJ1-5,-,TGTGCCAGTAGTATGGGGAACCGGGGTATTCGGAATCAGCCCCAGCATTTT,CASSMGNRGIRNQPQHF
-,TRBV19,TRBJ1-6,TRBD1,TGTGCCAGTAGTACCTGGACAGGGGGCAATTCACCCCTCCACTTT,CASSTWTGGNSPLHF
-,TRBV7-2,TRBJ1-2,-,TGTGCCAGCAGCCCCCAGGGAGGCTATAACTATGGCTACACCTTC,CASSPQGGYNYGYTF
-,TRBV29-1,TRBJ2-1,-,TGCAGCGTAGAGGACTGGGGCAATGAGCAGTTCTTC,CSVEDWGNEQFF
-,TRBV5-4,TRBJ2-5,-,TGTGCCAGCAGCTTGAGGGGGGGACTTAAAGAGACCCAGTACTTC,CASSLRGGLKETQYF
-,TRBV9,TRBJ2-2,TRBD1,TGTGCCAGCAGCGTAGAGAGACAGGGGAACACCGGGGAGCTGTTTTTT,CASSVERQGNTGELFF
-,TRBV5-4,TRBJ1-6,-,TGTGCCAGCAGCTTCCGGGACCTGAATTCACCCCTCCACTTT,CASSFRDLNSPLHF
-,TRBV28,TRBJ2-7,-,TGTGCCAGCAGTTCAGGGGCCTACTACGAGCAGTACTTC,CASSSGAYYEQYF
-,TRBV18,TRBJ1-1,-,TGTGCCAGCTCACCACCACAGACAGTGGTGAACACTGAAGCTTTCTTT,CASSPPQTVVNTEAFF
-,TRBV19,TRBJ1-2,-,TGTGCCAGTAGTATACCCCCCAGCAACTATGGCTACACCTTC,CASSIPPSNYGYTF
-,TRBV2,TRBJ2-5,TRBD2,TGTGCCAGCAGTTGGACTAGCGGGGGGCGGGAGACCCAGTACTTC,CASSWTSGGRETQYF
-,TRBV7-2,TRBJ1-1,-,TGTGCCAGCAGCTTAGGCCGAGCTAATTTTGACACTGAAGCTTTCTTT,CASSLGRANFDTEAFF
-,TRBV30,TRBJ2-3,-,TGTGCCTGGGGGGGGCGGAGCACAGATACGCAGTATTTT,CAWGGRSTDTQYF
once,TRBV7-2,TRBJ2-3,TRBD2,TGTGCCAGCAGCTTAGGTCTAGCGGGTACAGATACGCAGTATTTT,CASSLGLAGTDTQYF
-,TRBV5-4,TRBJ1-2,-,TGTGCCAGCAGCTTGACAGGGTTTGGCTACACCTTC,CASSLTGFGYTF
-,TRBV4-2,TRBJ2-6,-,TGTGCCAGCAGCCAAGAGGAGGGGGCTGGGGCCAACGTCCTGACTTTC,CASSQEEGAGANVLTF
-,TRBV9,TRBJ2-7,-,TGTGCCAGCAGCGTAGCCGTGACTAGTGTCTACGAGCAGTACTTC,CASSVAVTSVYEQYF
-,TRBV2,TRBJ2-2,-,TGTGCCAGCACCGGAGGGTGGGGGCAAACCGGGGAGCTGTTTTTT,CASTGGWGQTGELFF
-,TRBV27,TRBJ1-1,-,TGTGCCAGCAGTTTATCGTCGAGGAGGAGCACTGAAGCTTTCTTT,CASSLSSRRSTEAFF
few,TRBV5-5,TRBJ1-2,-,TGTGCCAGCAGCTTCTCTGACATTACTGGCTACACCTTC,CASSFSDITGYTF
-,TRBV7-8,TRBJ1-1,-,TGTGCCAGCAGCCGACGAATGAACACTGAAGCTTTCTTT,CASSRRMNTEAFF
once,TRBV5-1,TRBJ1-4,TRBD1,TGCGCCAGCAGCCCGGGACAGGGCGGGAGCGAAAAACTGTTTTTT,CASSPGQGGSEKLFF